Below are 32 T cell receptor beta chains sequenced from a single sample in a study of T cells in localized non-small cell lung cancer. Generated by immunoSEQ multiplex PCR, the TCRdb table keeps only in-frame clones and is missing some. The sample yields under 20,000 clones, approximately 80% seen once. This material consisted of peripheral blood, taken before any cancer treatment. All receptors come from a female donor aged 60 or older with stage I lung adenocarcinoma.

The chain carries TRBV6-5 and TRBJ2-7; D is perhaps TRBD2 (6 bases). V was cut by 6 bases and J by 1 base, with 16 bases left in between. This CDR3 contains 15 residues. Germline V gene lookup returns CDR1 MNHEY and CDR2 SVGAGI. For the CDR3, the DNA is TGTGCCAGCAGCCGTCTAGCGCGAGGTTCCTACGAGCAGTACTTC. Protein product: CASSRLARGSYEQYF.

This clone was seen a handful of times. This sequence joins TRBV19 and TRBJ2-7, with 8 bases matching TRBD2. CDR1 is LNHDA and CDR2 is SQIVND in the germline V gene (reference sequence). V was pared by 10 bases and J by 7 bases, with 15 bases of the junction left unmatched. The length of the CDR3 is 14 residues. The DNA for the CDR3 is TGTGCCACCGAATCCGACGGGGGGGCGGGAGAGCAGTACTTC. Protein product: CATESDGGAGEQYF.

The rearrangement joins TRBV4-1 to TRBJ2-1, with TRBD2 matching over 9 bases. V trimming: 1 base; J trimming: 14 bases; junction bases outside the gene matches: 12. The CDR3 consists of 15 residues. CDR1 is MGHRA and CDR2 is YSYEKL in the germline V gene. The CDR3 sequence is CASSQGAGGLKIKFF. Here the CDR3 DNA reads TGCGCCAGCAGCCAAGGGGCGGGGGGGCTCAAAATTAAGTTCTTC.

CDR3 DNA: TGTGCCAGCTCATCGCCGGGACTAGCGGGGGGACAGTTTCCCTACGAGCAGTACTTC. Protein: CASSSPGLAGGQFPYEQYF. V usage is TRBV18 and J usage is TRBJ2-7; 15 positions match TRBD2. The junction had 13 bases not matched to a gene; V was cut back by 5 bases and J by 2 bases. The CDR3 totals 19 residues. Germline CDR1 is KGHSH and CDR2 is LQKENI.

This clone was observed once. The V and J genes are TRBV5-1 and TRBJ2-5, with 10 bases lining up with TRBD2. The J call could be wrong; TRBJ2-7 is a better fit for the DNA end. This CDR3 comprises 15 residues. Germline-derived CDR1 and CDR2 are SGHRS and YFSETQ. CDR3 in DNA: TGCGCCAGCAGCTTTAGCGGGGGGCCGACCTACGAGCAGTACTTC. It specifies CASSFSGGPTYEQYF.

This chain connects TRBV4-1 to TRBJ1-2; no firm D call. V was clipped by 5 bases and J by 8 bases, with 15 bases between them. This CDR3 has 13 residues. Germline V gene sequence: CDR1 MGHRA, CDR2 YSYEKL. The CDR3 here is CASSSWSSKGYTF. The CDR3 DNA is TGCGCCAGCAGCTCTTGGTCGAGTAAAGGCTACACCTTC.

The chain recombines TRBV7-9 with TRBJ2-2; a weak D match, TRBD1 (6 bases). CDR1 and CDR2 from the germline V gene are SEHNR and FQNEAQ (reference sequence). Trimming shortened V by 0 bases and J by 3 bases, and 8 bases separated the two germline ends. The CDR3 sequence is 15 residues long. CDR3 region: CASSLAGAYTGELFF. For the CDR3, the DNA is TGTGCCAGCAGCTTAGCGGGGGCCTACACCGGGGAGCTGTTTTTT.

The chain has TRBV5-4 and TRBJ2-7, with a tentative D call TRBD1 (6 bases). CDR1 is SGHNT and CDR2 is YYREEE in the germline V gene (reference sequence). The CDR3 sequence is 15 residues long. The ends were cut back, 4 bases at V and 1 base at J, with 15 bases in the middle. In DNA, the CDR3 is TGTGCCAGCAGCGTAACAGGGACGCGGTCCTACGAGCAGTACTTC. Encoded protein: CASSVTGTRSYEQYF.

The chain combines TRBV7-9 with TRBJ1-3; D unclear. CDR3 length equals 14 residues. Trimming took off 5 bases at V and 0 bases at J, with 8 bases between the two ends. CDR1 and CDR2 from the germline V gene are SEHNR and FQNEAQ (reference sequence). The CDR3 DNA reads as TGTGCCAGCAGCGCCGACATCTCTGGAAACACCATATATTTT. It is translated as CASSADISGNTIYF.

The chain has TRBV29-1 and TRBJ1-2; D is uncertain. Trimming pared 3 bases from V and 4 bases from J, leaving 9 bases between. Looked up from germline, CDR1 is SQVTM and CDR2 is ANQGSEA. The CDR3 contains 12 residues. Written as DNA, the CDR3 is TGCAGCGTTGAGGCAGAGGGCTATGGCTACACCTTC. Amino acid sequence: CSVEAEGYGYTF.

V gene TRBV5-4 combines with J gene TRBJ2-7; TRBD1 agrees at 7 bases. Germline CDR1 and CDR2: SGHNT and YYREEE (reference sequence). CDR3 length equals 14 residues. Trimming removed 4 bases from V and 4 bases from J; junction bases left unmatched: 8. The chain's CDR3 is CASSKGDSMYEQYF. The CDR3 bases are TGTGCCAGCAGCAAAGGGGACAGTATGTACGAGCAGTACTTC.

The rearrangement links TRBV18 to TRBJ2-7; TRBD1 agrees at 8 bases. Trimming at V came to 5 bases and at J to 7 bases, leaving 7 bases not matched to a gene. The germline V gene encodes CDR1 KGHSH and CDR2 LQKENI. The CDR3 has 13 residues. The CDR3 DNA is TGTGCCAGCTCAACCGGACAGGGTCGAGAGCAGTACTTC. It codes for CASSTGQGREQYF.

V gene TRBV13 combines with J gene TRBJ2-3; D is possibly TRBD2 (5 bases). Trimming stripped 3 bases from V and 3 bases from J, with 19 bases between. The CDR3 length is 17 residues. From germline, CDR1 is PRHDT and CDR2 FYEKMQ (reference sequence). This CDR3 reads CASSFIPGLGWTDTQYF. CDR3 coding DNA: TGTGCCAGCAGCTTTATACCGGGATTAGGTTGGACAGATACGCAGTATTTT.

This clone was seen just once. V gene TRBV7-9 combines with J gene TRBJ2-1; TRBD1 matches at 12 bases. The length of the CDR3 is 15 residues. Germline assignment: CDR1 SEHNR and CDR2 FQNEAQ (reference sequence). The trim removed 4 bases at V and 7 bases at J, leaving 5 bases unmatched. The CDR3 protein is CASSSGQGAINEQFF. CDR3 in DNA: TGTGCCAGCAGCTCGGGACAGGGGGCCATAAATGAGCAGTTCTTC. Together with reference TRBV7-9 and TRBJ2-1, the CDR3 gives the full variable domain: DTGVSQNPRHKITKRGQNVTFRCDPISEHNRLYWYRQTLGQGPEFLTYFQNEAQLEKSRLLSDRFSAERPKGSFSTLEIQRTEQGDSAMYLCASSSGQGAINEQFFGPGTRLTVL.

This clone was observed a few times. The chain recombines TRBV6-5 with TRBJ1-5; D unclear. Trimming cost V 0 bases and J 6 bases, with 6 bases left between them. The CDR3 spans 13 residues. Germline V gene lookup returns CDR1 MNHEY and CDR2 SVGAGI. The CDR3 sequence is CASSYSSGQPQHF. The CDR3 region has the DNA TGTGCCAGCAGTTACTCTTCAGGTCAGCCCCAGCATTTT.

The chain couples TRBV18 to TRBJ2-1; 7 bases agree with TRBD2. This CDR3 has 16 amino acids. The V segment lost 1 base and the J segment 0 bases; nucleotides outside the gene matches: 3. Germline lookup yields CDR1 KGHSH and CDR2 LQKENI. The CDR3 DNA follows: TGTGCCAGCTCACCACGGGGCGGGGGCTCCTACAATGAGCAGTTCTTC. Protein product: CASSPRGGGSYNEQFF.

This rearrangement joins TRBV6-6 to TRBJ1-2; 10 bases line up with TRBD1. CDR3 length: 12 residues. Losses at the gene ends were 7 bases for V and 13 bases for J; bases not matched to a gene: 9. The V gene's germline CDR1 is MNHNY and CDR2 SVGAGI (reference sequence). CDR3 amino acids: CASTATGGFSTF. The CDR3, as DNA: TGTGCCAGCACCGCGACAGGGGGCTTTAGCACCTTC.

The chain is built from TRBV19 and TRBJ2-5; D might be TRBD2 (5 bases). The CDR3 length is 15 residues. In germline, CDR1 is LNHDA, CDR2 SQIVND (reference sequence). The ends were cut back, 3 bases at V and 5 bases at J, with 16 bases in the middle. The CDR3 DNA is TGTGCCAGTAGTATCGTCGGGGATAGGTCGGAGACCCAGTACTTC. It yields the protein CASSIVGDRSETQYF.

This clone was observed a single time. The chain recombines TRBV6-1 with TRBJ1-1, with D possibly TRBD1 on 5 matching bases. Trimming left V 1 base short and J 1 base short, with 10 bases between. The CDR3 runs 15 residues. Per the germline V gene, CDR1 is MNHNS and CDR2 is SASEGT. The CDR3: CASSEEWQGNTEAFF. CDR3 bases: TGTGCCAGCAGTGAAGAATGGCAGGGGAACACTGAAGCTTTCTTT.

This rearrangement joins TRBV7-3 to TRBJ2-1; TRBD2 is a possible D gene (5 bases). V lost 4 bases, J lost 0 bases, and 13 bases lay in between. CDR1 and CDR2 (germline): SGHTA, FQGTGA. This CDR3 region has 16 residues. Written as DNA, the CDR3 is TGTGCCAGCAGCTCAAAGGACTCGAGCTCCTACAATGAGCAGTTCTTC. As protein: CASSSKDSSSYNEQFF.

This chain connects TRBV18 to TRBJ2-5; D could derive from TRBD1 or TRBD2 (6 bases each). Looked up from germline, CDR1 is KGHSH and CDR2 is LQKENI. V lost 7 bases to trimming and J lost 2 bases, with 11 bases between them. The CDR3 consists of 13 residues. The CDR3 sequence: CASYGGLQETQYF. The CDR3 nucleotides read TGTGCCAGCTATGGGGGGCTTCAAGAGACCCAGTACTTC.

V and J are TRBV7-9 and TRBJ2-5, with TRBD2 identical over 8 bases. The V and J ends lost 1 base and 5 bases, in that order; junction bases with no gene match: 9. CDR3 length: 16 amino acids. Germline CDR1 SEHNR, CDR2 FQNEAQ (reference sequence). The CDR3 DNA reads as TGTGCCAGCAGCTTAGAGGGTAGCGGGGTCGGCGAGACCCAGTACTTC. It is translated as CASSLEGSGVGETQYF.

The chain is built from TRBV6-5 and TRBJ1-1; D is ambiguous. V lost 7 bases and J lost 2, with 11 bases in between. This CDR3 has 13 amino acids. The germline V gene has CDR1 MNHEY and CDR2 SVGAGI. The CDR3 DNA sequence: TGTGCCAGCATAACCCGCCAAAACACTGAAGCTTTCTTT. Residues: CASITRQNTEAFF.

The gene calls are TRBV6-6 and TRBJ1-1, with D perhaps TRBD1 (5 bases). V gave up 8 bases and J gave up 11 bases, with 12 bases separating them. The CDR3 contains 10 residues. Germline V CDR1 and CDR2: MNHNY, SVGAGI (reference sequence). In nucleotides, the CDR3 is TGTGCCAGCGCTCGGGGGTACGCTTTCTTT. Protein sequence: CASARGYAFF.

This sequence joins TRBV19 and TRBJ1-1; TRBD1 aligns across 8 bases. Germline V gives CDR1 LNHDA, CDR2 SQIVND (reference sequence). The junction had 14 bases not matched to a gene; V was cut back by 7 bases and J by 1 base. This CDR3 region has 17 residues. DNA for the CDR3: TGTGCCAGTACCAAAGATGGGACAGGCACAACGAACACTGAAGCTTTCTTT. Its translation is CASTKDGTGTTNTEAFF.

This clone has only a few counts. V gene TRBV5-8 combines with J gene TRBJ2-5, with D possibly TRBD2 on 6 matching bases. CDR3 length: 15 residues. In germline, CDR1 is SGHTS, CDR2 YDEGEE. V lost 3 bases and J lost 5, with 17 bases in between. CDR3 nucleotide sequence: TGTGCCAGCAGCTCCACCGGGAGAAGCGGGGAGACCCAGTACTTC. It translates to CASSSTGRSGETQYF.

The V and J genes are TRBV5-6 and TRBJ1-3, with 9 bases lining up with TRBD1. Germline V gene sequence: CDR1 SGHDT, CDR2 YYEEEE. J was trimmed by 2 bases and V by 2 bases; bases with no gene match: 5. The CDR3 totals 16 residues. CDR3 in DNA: TGTGCCAGCAGCTTACTGGGACAGGGAGCTGGAAACACCATATATTTT. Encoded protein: CASSLLGQGAGNTIYF.

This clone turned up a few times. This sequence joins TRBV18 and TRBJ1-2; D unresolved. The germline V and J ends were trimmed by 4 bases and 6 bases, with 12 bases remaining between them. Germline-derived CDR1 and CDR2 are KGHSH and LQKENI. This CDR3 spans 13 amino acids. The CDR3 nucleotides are TGTGCCAGCTCACTCCCCTCTGCCCATGGCTACACCTTC. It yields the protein CASSLPSAHGYTF.

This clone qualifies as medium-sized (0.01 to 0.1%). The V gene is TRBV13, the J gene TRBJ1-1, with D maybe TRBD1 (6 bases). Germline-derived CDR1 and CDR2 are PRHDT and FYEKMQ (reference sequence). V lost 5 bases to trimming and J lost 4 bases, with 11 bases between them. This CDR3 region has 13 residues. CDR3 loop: CASSDGQLTEAFF. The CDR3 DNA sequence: TGTGCCAGCAGCGACGGACAGCTCACTGAAGCTTTCTTT.

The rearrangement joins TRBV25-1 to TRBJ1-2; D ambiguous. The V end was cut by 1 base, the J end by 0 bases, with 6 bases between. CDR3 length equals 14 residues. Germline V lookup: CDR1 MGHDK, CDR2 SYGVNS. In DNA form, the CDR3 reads TGTGCCAGCAGTGAATCCGGGGCTAACTATGGCTACACCTTC. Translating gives CASSESGANYGYTF.

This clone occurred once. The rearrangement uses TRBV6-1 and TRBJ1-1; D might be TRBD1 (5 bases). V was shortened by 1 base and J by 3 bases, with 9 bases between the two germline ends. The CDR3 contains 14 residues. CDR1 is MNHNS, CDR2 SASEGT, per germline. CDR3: CASSEGGRDTEAFF. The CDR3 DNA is TGTGCCAGCAGTGAAGGGGGGAGGGACACTGAAGCTTTCTTT.

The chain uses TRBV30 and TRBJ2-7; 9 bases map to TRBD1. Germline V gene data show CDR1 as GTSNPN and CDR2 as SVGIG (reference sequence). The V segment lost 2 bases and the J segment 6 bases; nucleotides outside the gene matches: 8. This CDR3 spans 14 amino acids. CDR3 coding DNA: TGTGCCTGGAGTCGGGGACAGGGTAGGAGCGAGCAGTACTTC. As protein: CAWSRGQGRSEQYF.